This TCR beta chain was documented in a study of T cells in Graves' hyperthyroidism and ophthalmopathy. This clonotype has ten or more counts. The antigen remains undetermined. Study-level findings and limits: Most expanded thyroid clonotypes above 0.001 also appeared in blood.

Clinical symptoms, serum thyroxine and TRAb, thyroid ultrasound and orbital computed tomography were used for the diagnoses. Blood was sampled at initial diagnosis of hyperthyroidism, prior to onset of any ophthalmopathy symptoms. TCR beta CDR3 region amplification was performed from RNA transcripts. The HTBI primer set drove a first-round RT-PCR of the TCR CDR3. TCRdb reprocessed the multiplex PCR reads with MiXCR, giving one entry per CDR3 protein. Among around 260,000 distinct CDR3 sequences listed, less than 30% were seen once. Sequencing used blood. The sequence came from a man between 40 and 49 years old with Graves' hyperthyroidism that later progressed to Graves' ophthalmopathy.

CDR3 region: CASSRPLAGGPYEQYF. The CDR3 nucleotides read TGTGCCAGCAGCCGACCATTAGCGGGAGGGCCGTACGAGCAGTACTTC. The chain has TRBV6-5 and TRBJ2-7; 11 nucleotides line up with TRBD2. CDR1 MNHEY and CDR2 SVGAGI come from the germline V gene. The CDR3 sequence is 16 residues long. V gave up 6 bases and J gave up 4 bases; unmatched junction bases: 11.